Presented here are 27 T cell receptor beta chains from one specimen sequenced in a study of T cells after yellow fever vaccination. TCRdb passed the 5' RACE reads through MiXCR, listing each CDR3 protein once. The repertoire holds tens of thousands of distinct CDR3 sequences, roughly 7.4% seen once, with about two fifths in the top ten. The sequencing here drew on CD8+ T cells sorted from PBMCs, taken on the day of the yellow fever booster vaccination. The receptors were gathered from a man aged 30 to 39 who received the YFV17D yellow fever vaccine.

This clonotype has more than one count but fewer than ten. The rearrangement links TRBV7-9 to TRBJ2-3; D ambiguous. Germline values: CDR1 SEHNR, CDR2 FQNEAQ (reference sequence). V lost 5 bases to trimming and J lost 7 bases, with 16 bases between them. The CDR3 spans 14 residues. The CDR3 loop reads CASSPAEIQNTQYF. In DNA form, the CDR3 reads TGTGCCAGCAGCCCGGCCGAGATCCAGAATACGCAGTATTTT.

The V call is TRBV20-1, the J call TRBJ1-3; no clear D gene. Deletions cut 2 bases from V and 11 bases from J, with 10 bases between. Germline V gives CDR1 DFQATT, CDR2 SNEGSKA (reference sequence). This CDR3 comprises 11 residues. The CDR3 region has the DNA TGCAGTGCTAGACTTGAGGGAGCCATATATTTT. Protein sequence: CSARLEGAIYF.

This clonotype appeared a few times. The rearrangement joins TRBV20-1 to TRBJ1-5, with no clear D. Looked up from germline, CDR1 is DFQATT and CDR2 is SNEGSKA (reference sequence). Trimming stripped 5 bases from V and 6 bases from J, with 11 bases between. The CDR3 spans 12 residues. CDR3 sequence reads: CSADEWGQPQHF. The CDR3 region has the DNA TGCAGTGCTGACGAATGGGGTCAGCCCCAGCATTTT.

This clonotype was seen only a few times. The chain carries TRBV29-1 and TRBJ1-1, with D possibly TRBD1 on 5 matching bases. The germline V gene has CDR1 SQVTM and CDR2 ANQGSEA. The CDR3 is made up of 13 amino acids. With 2 bases removed from V and 4 bases from J, the gap between germline ends came to 11 bases. CDR3 sequence reads: CSVEPGESTEAFF. For the CDR3, the DNA is TGCAGCGTTGAACCGGGGGAGTCCACTGAAGCTTTCTTT.

This clonotype showed up many times. The chain is built from TRBV7-2 and TRBJ2-7; weak D call: TRBD1 (5 bases). The CDR3 spans 16 residues. Germline CDR1 and CDR2: SGHTA and FQGNSA. V lost 4 bases and J lost 2, with 18 bases in between. This CDR3 reads CASSSSDTFSPYEQYF. CDR3 in DNA: TGTGCCAGCAGCTCTTCGGACACTTTTAGCCCCTACGAGCAGTACTTC.

A few counts support this clonotype. The chain's CDR3 is CASGLEQGVAYEQYF. As DNA, the CDR3 is TGTGCTAGTGGTTTGGAACAGGGTGTAGCCTACGAGCAGTACTTC. The chain uses TRBV12-5 and TRBJ2-7, with D tentatively TRBD1 (6 bases). V lost 1 base to trimming and J lost 2 bases, with 12 bases between them. The CDR3 extends over 15 amino acids. CDR1 and CDR2 (germline): LGHNT, FRNRAP.

This clonotype was picked up a small number of times. The chain recombines TRBV6-5 with TRBJ2-5; weak D call: TRBD2 (6 bases). Trimming removed 1 base at V and 1 base at J, with 10 bases between. The CDR3 is made up of 15 amino acids. From germline, CDR1 is MNHEY and CDR2 SVGAGI. The CDR3 DNA follows: TGTGCCAGCAGTTACTTGGGACTGCCCCAAGAGACCCAGTACTTC. Translated, it gives CASSYLGLPQETQYF.

The chain couples TRBV10-3 to TRBJ2-1; maybe TRBD1 (6 bases). Trimming removed 7 bases at V and 2 bases at J, with 21 bases between. The germline V gene has CDR1 ENHRY and CDR2 SYGVKD. CDR3 length: 17 amino acids. The CDR3 DNA is TGTGCCATCACCCCAGGGGCTCGTACTGAAACCTACAATGAGCAGTTCTTC. Its protein is CAITPGARTETYNEQFF.

The J gene is TRBJ2-7, the V gene TRBV7-2; D may correspond to TRBD1 or TRBD2 (5 bases each). CDR1 and CDR2 (germline): SGHTA, FQGNSA. This CDR3 is built from 15 residues. Trimming cost V 0 bases and J 1 base, with 10 bases left between them. The CDR3 sequence is CASSLAGTFSYEQYF. CDR3 coding DNA: TGTGCCAGCAGCTTAGCCGGGACCTTTTCCTACGAGCAGTACTTC.

As DNA, the CDR3 is TGTGCCAGCAGCTTATTACGGCTCTATGAGCAGTTCTTC. It translates to CASSLLRLYEQFF. J is TRBJ2-1 and V is TRBV7-2; no reliable D call. The CDR3 contains 13 residues. V was trimmed by 2 bases and J by 8 bases, leaving 10 bases between them. The germline V gene encodes CDR1 SGHTA and CDR2 FQGNSA.

V and J are TRBV28 and TRBJ1-3, with D maybe TRBD1 (5 bases). Per the germline V gene, CDR1 is MDHEN and CDR2 is SYDVKM. CDR3 size: 15 residues. Trimming removed 6 bases at V and 2 bases at J, with 14 bases between. The CDR3 DNA sequence: TGTGCCAGCAGACTTGAGGGGATGCCTGGAAACACCATATATTTT. Translated, it gives CASRLEGMPGNTIYF. The full variable domain, completed using reference TRBV28 and TRBJ1-3, is DVKVTQSSRYLVKRTGEKVFLECVQDMDHENMFWYRQDPGLGLRLIYFSYDVKMKEKGDIPEGYSVSREKKERFSLILESASTNQTSMYLCASRLEGMPGNTIYFGEGSWLTVV.

This clonotype came up many times. The chain's CDR3 is CASSQVVGLYEQYF. The CDR3 bases are TGCGCCAGCAGCCAAGTCGTTGGCCTCTACGAGCAGTACTTC. The chain employs TRBV4-3 and TRBJ2-7; no clear D gene. Germline CDR1 is LGHNA and CDR2 is YSLEER. The CDR3 runs to 14 residues. Between the trimmed V and J ends, which lost 1 base and 3 bases, there was a span of 10 bases.

This clonotype was seen only a few times. The chain joins TRBV15 to TRBJ2-7; D might be TRBD1 (6 bases). CDR1 and CDR2 (germline): LNHNV, YYDKDF (reference sequence). The CDR3 is 13 residues long. Trimming removed 1 base at V and 4 bases at J, with 8 bases between. CDR3 in amino acids: CATSRVQGYEQYF. CDR3 coding DNA: TGTGCCACCAGCAGAGTACAGGGTTACGAGCAGTACTTC.

This clonotype was seen more than once but under ten times. This rearrangement joins TRBV29-1 to TRBJ1-1, with D perhaps TRBD1 (5 bases). Trimming took off 7 bases at V and 4 bases at J, with 7 bases between the two ends. The CDR3 consists of 10 residues. CDR1 is SQVTM and CDR2 is ANQGSEA in the germline V gene. CDR3 amino acids: CSGGGTEAFF. CDR3 DNA sequence: TGCAGCGGGGGGGGCACTGAAGCTTTCTTT.

Only a few counts were recorded for this clonotype. V is TRBV6-1 and J is TRBJ2-1; no firm D call. The CDR3 has 14 residues. CDR1 is MNHNS and CDR2 is SASEGT in the germline V gene. Trimming removed 5 bases at V and 9 bases at J, with 17 bases between. The CDR3 coding sequence is TGTGCCAGCAGTCCAAACGGCTACCTCTTTGAGCAGTTCTTC. Encoded protein: CASSPNGYLFEQFF.

The table lists this clonotype with many counts. The rearrangement joins TRBV15 to TRBJ2-5; no clear D gene. V was cut by 5 bases and J by 5 bases, with 9 bases left in between. This CDR3 has 12 residues. Looked up from germline, CDR1 is LNHNV and CDR2 is YYDKDF (reference sequence). The CDR3, as DNA: TGTGCCACCAGCCGAGCCAGTGAGACCCAGTACTTC. Protein sequence: CATSRASETQYF.

V is TRBV2 and J is TRBJ2-2; the D gene could be TRBD1 or TRBD2 (5 bases each). Germline CDR1 reads SNHLY; CDR2 reads FYNNEI. This CDR3 comprises 16 residues. Trimming took 4 bases from V and 0 from J, leaving 12 bases between them. CDR3 sequence reads: CASSARDGPNTGELFF. DNA of the CDR3: TGTGCCAGCAGTGCCCGGGACGGTCCGAACACCGGGGAGCTGTTTTTT.

Sample share makes this clonotype medium-sized. V gene TRBV25-1 combines with J gene TRBJ2-7; 8 bases line up with TRBD2. CDR1 MGHDK and CDR2 SYGVNS come from the germline V gene. V lost 4 bases, J lost 2 bases, and 1 base stayed unmatched. CDR3 length equals 13 residues. The CDR3 DNA reads TGTGCCAGCAGTGGACTAGCGACCTACGAGCAGTACTTC. Translating it yields CASSGLATYEQYF.

The chain has TRBV5-1 and TRBJ1-1, with a tentative D call TRBD1 (5 bases). V shed 0 bases and J shed 3 bases, with 9 bases lying between them. Germline V gene lookup returns CDR1 SGHRS and CDR2 YFSETQ. CDR3 length: 14 residues. The CDR3 nucleotides are TGCGCCAGCAGCTTGGCCGGGGGAGACACTGAAGCTTTCTTT. It codes for CASSLAGGDTEAFF.

The rearrangement joins TRBV3-1 to TRBJ2-7, with unresolved D. Germline loops: CDR1 LGHDT, CDR2 YNNKEL (reference sequence). The CDR3 has 13 residues. V lost 4 bases and J 3 bases, leaving 10 bases between the germline ends. The CDR3 DNA reads as TGTGCCAGCAGCCCCTTTTCGGGCTACGAGCAGTACTTC. Protein: CASSPFSGYEQYF.

In this sample, this clonotype turned up many times. J is TRBJ2-1 and V is TRBV12-3 or TRBV12-4, with D perhaps TRBD1 (6 bases). The CDR3 is made up of 13 amino acids. V lost 3 bases, J lost 8 bases, and 11 bases lay in between. CDR3 sequence reads: CASSFLAGDEQFF. The CDR3 DNA is TGTGCCAGCAGTTTTCTAGCAGGGGATGAGCAGTTCTTC.

The chain uses TRBV10-3 and TRBJ2-7; 8 bases match TRBD2. J lost 2 bases, V lost 3 bases, and 9 bases had no gene match. CDR1 and CDR2 (germline): ENHRY, SYGVKD. The CDR3 sequence is 16 residues long. CDR3 residues: CAISDIGLAATYEQYF. The CDR3 DNA follows: TGTGCCATCAGTGATATCGGACTAGCAGCTACCTACGAGCAGTACTTC.

V and J are TRBV29-1 and TRBJ2-1; possibly TRBD2 for D (6 bases). V shed 4 bases and J shed 0 bases, with 13 bases lying between them. CDR3 length: 15 amino acids. CDR1 and CDR2 (germline): SQVTM, ANQGSEA. The CDR3 here is CSVAPGLSSYNEQFF. DNA of the CDR3: TGCAGCGTTGCGCCGGGACTTAGCTCCTACAATGAGCAGTTCTTC.

The chain couples TRBV4-3 to TRBJ2-1; 9 nucleotides line up with TRBD2. V dropped 11 bases and J dropped 8; count of bases not matched to a gene: 10. CDR3 length equals 13 residues. Per the germline V gene, CDR1 is LGHNA and CDR2 is YSLEER. CDR3 loop: CACSSGDEYEQFF. DNA for the CDR3: TGCGCCTGTTCTAGCGGGGACGAGTATGAGCAGTTCTTC.

The chain joins TRBV5-1 to TRBJ2-7, with D unclear. V lost 3 bases and J 7 bases, leaving 14 bases between the germline ends. Germline lookup yields CDR1 SGHRS and CDR2 YFSETQ. CDR3 length equals 13 residues. DNA for the CDR3: TGCGCCAGCAGCTCCTCGGCCGGGCCTGAGCAGTACTTC. Amino acids: CASSSSAGPEQYF.

In this sample, this clonotype turned up a few times. This rearrangement joins TRBV7-9 to TRBJ2-7, with D possibly called TRBD1 or TRBD2 (7 bases each). Trimming removed 5 bases at V and 2 bases at J, with 13 bases between. Germline CDR1 is SEHNR and CDR2 is FQNEAQ (reference sequence). This CDR3 has 14 residues. Written as DNA, the CDR3 is TGTGCCAGCAGCCAGGGGGGGAGGACCTACGAGCAGTACTTC. It specifies CASSQGGRTYEQYF. Together with reference TRBV7-9 and TRBJ2-7, the CDR3 gives the full variable domain: DTGVSQNPRHKITKRGQNVTFRCDPISEHNRLYWYRQTLGQGPEFLTYFQNEAQLEKSRLLSDRFSAERPKGSFSTLEIQRTEQGDSAMYLCASSQGGRTYEQYFGPGTRLTVT.

The sample holds many counts of this clonotype. V is TRBV11-2 and J is TRBJ2-1; D perhaps matches TRBD2 (6 bases). The CDR3 length is 16 residues. Looked up from germline, CDR1 is SGHAT and CDR2 is FQNNGV. Trimming took off 4 bases at V and 5 bases at J, with 18 bases between the two ends. The CDR3 region has the DNA TGTGCCAGCAGCTCTGGACGGAGGGCCGCGGACAATGAGCAGTTCTTC. This codes for CASSSGRRAADNEQFF. The full variable domain, rest sourced from reference TRBV11-2 and TRBJ2-1, is EAGVAQSPRYKIIEKRQSVAFWCNPISGHATLYWYQQILGQGPKLLIQFQNNGVVDDSQLPKDRFSAERLKGVDSTLKIQPAKLEDSAVYLCASSSGRRAADNEQFFGPGTRLTVL.